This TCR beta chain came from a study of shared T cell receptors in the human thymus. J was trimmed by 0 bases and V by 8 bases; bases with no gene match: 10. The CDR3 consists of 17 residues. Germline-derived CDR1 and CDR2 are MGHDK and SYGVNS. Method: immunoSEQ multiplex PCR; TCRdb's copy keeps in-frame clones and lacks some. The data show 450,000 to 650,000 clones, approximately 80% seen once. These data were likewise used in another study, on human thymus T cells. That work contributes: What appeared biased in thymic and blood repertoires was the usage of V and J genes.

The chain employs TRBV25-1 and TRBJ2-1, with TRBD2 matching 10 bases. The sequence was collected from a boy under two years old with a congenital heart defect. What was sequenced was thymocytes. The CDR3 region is CASEAGGTYLSYNEQFF. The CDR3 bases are TGTGCCAGCGAAGCGGGAGGGACTTACCTCTCCTACAATGAGCAGTTCTTC.